These 26 T cell receptor beta chains share one sample of origin, sequenced in a study of beta chain features in type 1 diabetes. Sequenced material consisted of expressed TCRB transcripts (all of the isolated RNA was reverse transcribed). Clones were read by immunoSEQ multiplex PCR, and TCRdb kept only the in-frame ones, dropping some. The sample has 620,000 or so clones, around 16% seen once. The sample comprised naive CD4+ T cells from blood. The receptors were sampled from a man between 18 and 29 years old in good health.

In its sample, this clone was seen a few times. This rearrangement joins TRBV6-5 to TRBJ2-1; D possibly corresponds to TRBD2 (6 bases). The germline CDR1 and CDR2 sequences are MNHEY and SVGAGI. Trimming took 0 bases from V and 6 from J, leaving 15 bases between them. The CDR3 covers 16 residues. DNA for the CDR3: TGTGCCAGCAGTTACTCGCGCGGGGCAGCTACCAATGAGCAGTTCTTC. This sequence encodes CASSYSRGAATNEQFF.

In its sample, this clone was seen a few times. The genes are TRBV9 and TRBJ2-5, with TRBD2 matching 9 bases. After removal of 0 bases from V and 4 bases from J, the junction contained 10 bases not matched to a gene. Germline V gene data show CDR1 as SGDLS and CDR2 as YYNGEE. This CDR3 has 17 residues. Written as DNA, the CDR3 is TGTGCCAGCAGCGTAGCCCCTCTAGCGGGGTTAGGAGAGACCCAGTACTTC. Its protein product is CASSVAPLAGLGETQYF.

This clone was recorded a few times. The rearrangement links TRBV30 to TRBJ2-7; 8 bases match TRBD1. The J segment lost 6 bases and the V segment lost 5 bases, leaving 6 bases of the junction unmatched. The CDR3 loop spans 12 amino acids. The V gene's germline CDR1 is GTSNPN and CDR2 SVGIG (reference sequence). This CDR3 is CAWGQGGSEQYF. The CDR3 region has the DNA TGTGCCTGGGGACAGGGTGGGAGCGAGCAGTACTTC.

The genes are TRBV6-5 and TRBJ2-1, with no clear D. CDR1 is MNHEY and CDR2 is SVGAGI in the germline V gene. V was trimmed by 9 bases and J by 9 bases, leaving 12 bases between them. CDR3 length: 11 residues. The CDR3 DNA is TGTGCCAGTTTTTCTGGGGTTGAGCAGTTCTTC. This encodes CASFSGVEQFF.

V usage is TRBV4-3 and J usage is TRBJ2-3, with TRBD2 matching over 9 bases. CDR3 length: 20 residues. J was trimmed by 0 bases and V by 6 bases; bases with no gene match: 19. Germline-derived CDR1 and CDR2 are LGHNA and YSLEER. CDR3 in amino acids: CASRRMWGLADKRSTDTQYF. CDR3 DNA sequence: TGCGCCAGCAGGCGCATGTGGGGACTAGCCGATAAGAGAAGCACAGATACGCAGTATTTT.

The V gene is TRBV9, the J gene TRBJ2-7; D unclear. Between the trimmed V and J ends, which lost 0 bases and 3 bases, there was a span of 10 bases. Per the germline V gene, CDR1 is SGDLS and CDR2 is YYNGEE. This CDR3 region has 14 residues. CDR3: CASSVGGFNYEQYF. The CDR3 nucleotides read TGTGCCAGCAGCGTAGGTGGTTTCAACTACGAGCAGTACTTC.

CDR3 bases: TGTGCCAGTACCAGGGAAGGCTCCTACGAGCAGTACTTC. Its translation: CASTREGSYEQYF. J is TRBJ2-7 and V is TRBV19; TRBD1 might be the D (5 bases). The CDR3 has 13 amino acids. CDR1 is LNHDA and CDR2 is SQIVND in the germline V gene (reference sequence). V dropped 7 bases and J dropped 0 bases, with 10 bases sitting between them.

This clone has just a few counts. V usage is TRBV7-3 and J usage is TRBJ2-1; the match to TRBD2 covers 14 bases. The CDR3 is 19 amino acids. V shed 0 bases and J 4 bases; nucleotides not matched to a gene: 8. The V gene's germline CDR1 is SGHTA and CDR2 FQGTGA. CDR3 residues: CASSLTGTSGSTIYNEQFF. The CDR3 DNA reads TGTGCCAGCAGCTTAACGGGGACTAGCGGGAGTACTATTTACAATGAGCAGTTCTTC.

The genes are TRBV28 and TRBJ2-7, with D tentatively TRBD2 (6 bases). Germline CDR1 reads MDHEN; CDR2 reads SYDVKM. This CDR3 spans 15 amino acids. The V gene lost 6 bases and the J gene lost 1 base, with 16 bases spanning the gap. The CDR3 nucleotides read TGTGCCAGCAGAGGAGGCGGGGCAGGATCCTACGAGCAGTACTTC. It yields the protein CASRGGGAGSYEQYF.

This clone was counted a few times. The chain couples TRBV27 to TRBJ2-3, with D perhaps matching TRBD2 (6 bases). The CDR3 runs to 16 residues. V was clipped by 4 bases and J by 6 bases, with 20 bases between them. Germline CDR1 is MNHEY and CDR2 is SMNVEV (reference sequence). The CDR3 loop is CASSSGAWRAPDTQYF. Here the CDR3 DNA reads TGTGCCAGCAGTTCCGGGGCTTGGAGGGCCCCTGATACGCAGTATTTT.

The J gene is TRBJ2-3, the V gene TRBV9; 12 positions agree with TRBD2. This CDR3 spans 16 amino acids. V shed 4 bases, J shed 9 bases, and the junction held 12 bases outside the gene matches. Looked up from germline, CDR1 is SGDLS and CDR2 is YYNGEE. The CDR3 DNA reads TGTGCCAGCAGCCCCCGACTAGCGGGGGACCCTAGCACGCAGTATTTT. Translation gives CASSPRLAGDPSTQYF.

The chain combines TRBV4-1 with TRBJ2-1; D unclear. The CDR3 is 16 amino acids. CDR1 is MGHRA and CDR2 is YSYEKL in the germline V gene. The ends were cut back, 4 bases at V and 3 bases at J, with 16 bases in the middle. The CDR3 DNA reads as TGCGCCAGCAGCCCCTATGTCAGCCCGAGCTACAATGAGCAGTTCTTC. Amino acid sequence: CASSPYVSPSYNEQFF.

This rearrangement joins TRBV10-3 to TRBJ1-2, with TRBD1 identical over 8 bases. In germline, CDR1 is ENHRY, CDR2 SYGVKD. J was trimmed by 3 bases and V by 5 bases; bases with no gene match: 2. CDR3 length: 13 amino acids. As DNA, the CDR3 is TGTGCCATCAGTCCAGGGGGCGACTATGGCTACACCTTC. This encodes CAISPGGDYGYTF.

This rearrangement joins TRBV5-8 to TRBJ2-5; D is perhaps TRBD2 (5 bases). Looked up from germline, CDR1 is SGHTS and CDR2 is YDEGEE. The length of the CDR3 is 12 residues. V dropped 7 bases and J dropped 5 bases, with 12 bases sitting between them. CDR3 protein: CASGTSTETQYF. CDR3 bases: TGTGCCAGCGGAACTAGTACGGAGACCCAGTACTTC.

The J gene is TRBJ2-4, the V gene TRBV7-9; D is undetermined. Trimming removed 5 bases at V and 1 base at J, with 18 bases between. Germline V CDR1 and CDR2: SEHNR, FQNEAQ (reference sequence). The CDR3 is 17 residues long. The CDR3 reads CASSLQSVGTAKNIQYF. The CDR3 DNA reads TGTGCCAGCAGCCTCCAAAGTGTGGGAACGGCCAAAAACATTCAGTACTTC.

This clone was detected only a few times. The sample carries other DNA sequences with the same CDR3. The chain combines TRBV9 with TRBJ2-3; D uncertain. The length of the CDR3 is 14 residues. Trimming removed 2 bases at V and 2 bases at J, with 9 bases between. CDR1 SGDLS and CDR2 YYNGEE come from the germline V gene. The CDR3 DNA sequence: TGTGCCAGCAGCGTCGACTGGTCCACAGATACGCAGTATTTT. This gives the protein CASSVDWSTDTQYF.

This clone was detected only a few times. The chain is built from TRBV9 and TRBJ2-5; TRBD1 matches at 7 bases. This CDR3 is 17 amino acids long. With V trimmed by 4 bases and J by 1 base, 13 bases remained unmatched. The germline V gene has CDR1 SGDLS and CDR2 YYNGEE. This CDR3 reads CASSPTGAPAPQETQYF. CDR3 in DNA: TGTGCCAGCAGCCCTACAGGGGCCCCGGCGCCCCAAGAGACCCAGTACTTC.

The CDR3 sequence: CASRLTGTYEQYF. DNA for the CDR3: TGTGCCAGCAGACTGACGGGAACCTACGAGCAGTACTTC. The V gene is TRBV28, the J gene TRBJ2-7, with D tentatively TRBD2 (5 bases). Trimming removed 6 bases from V and 2 bases from J, with 11 bases in between. CDR1 and CDR2 (germline): MDHEN, SYDVKM. There are 13 residues in the CDR3.

This clone appeared a few times. The CDR3 nucleotides are TGCGCCAGCAGCATCGGGTCCACTGAAGCTTTCTTT. This sequence encodes CASSIGSTEAFF. The chain has TRBV5-1 and TRBJ1-1; no definite D call. This CDR3 has 12 residues. CDR1 and CDR2 from the germline V gene are SGHRS and YFSETQ. The ends were cut back, 4 bases at V and 4 bases at J, with 8 bases in the middle.

This clone was detected only a few times. The V and J genes are TRBV5-1 and TRBJ2-7; maybe TRBD2 (5 bases). Germline V lookup: CDR1 SGHRS, CDR2 YFSETQ. Trimming cost V 4 bases and J 9 bases, with 14 bases left between them. The CDR3 extends over 12 amino acids. This CDR3 is CASSPGTSGQYF. The CDR3 region has the DNA TGCGCCAGCAGCCCCGGTACGAGCGGGCAGTACTTC.

The rearrangement uses TRBV27 and TRBJ1-5; TRBD1 aligns across 9 bases. With 5 bases clipped from V and 6 bases from J, the junction kept 11 bases outside the gene matches. This CDR3 is built from 16 residues. Germline-derived CDR1 and CDR2 are MNHEY and SMNVEV (reference sequence). The chain's CDR3 is CASSSLSGTGSQPQHF. DNA for the CDR3: TGTGCCAGCAGTAGCCTATCCGGGACAGGGAGTCAGCCCCAGCATTTT.

This clone has a handful of counts. CDR3 residues: CASRSQGPGPYEQYF. The CDR3 DNA follows: TGTGCCAGCAGATCTCAGGGGCCGGGCCCCTACGAGCAGTACTTC. The gene calls are TRBV28 and TRBJ2-7; a possible D gene is TRBD1 (6 bases). Trimming cost V 6 bases and J 2 bases, with 17 bases left between them. The CDR3 has 15 residues. CDR1 and CDR2 from the germline V gene are MDHEN and SYDVKM.

Only a few counts were recorded for this clone. Other DNA sequences in the same sample also yield this CDR3. The genes are TRBV7-2 and TRBJ1-5; 10 bases are a match to TRBD1. V trimming: 5 bases; J trimming: 7 bases; junction bases outside the gene matches: 5. Germline V gene data show CDR1 as SGHTA and CDR2 as FQGNSA. This CDR3 contains 14 residues. CDR3 region: CASSLGQGGQPQHF. DNA for the CDR3: TGTGCCAGCAGCCTCGGACAGGGGGGGCAGCCCCAGCATTTT.

The gene calls are TRBV4-3 and TRBJ2-1, with TRBD2 matching 14 bases. This CDR3 has 18 residues. The V gene's germline CDR1 is LGHNA and CDR2 YSLEER. Trimming cost V 2 bases and J 2 bases; bases outside gene matches: 5. DNA of the CDR3: TGCGCCAGCAGCCAAACGAGGACTAGCGGGAGGACCTACAATGAGCAGTTCTTC. Translation: CASSQTRTSGRTYNEQFF.

This clone has a handful of counts. The rearrangement joins TRBV9 to TRBJ2-7, with D perhaps matching TRBD2 (5 bases). This CDR3 is built from 14 residues. Trimming stripped 3 bases from V and 3 bases from J, with 13 bases between. Germline assignment: CDR1 SGDLS and CDR2 YYNGEE. As DNA, the CDR3 is TGTGCCAGCAGCGCGGAGGACGGCCTCTACGAGCAGTACTTC. Encoded protein: CASSAEDGLYEQYF.

This clone occurred a few times. The chain couples TRBV7-3 to TRBJ1-2; D may be TRBD1 (5 bases). Germline CDR1 is SGHTA and CDR2 is FQGTGA. The CDR3 sequence is 15 residues long. V gave up 0 bases and J gave up 0 bases, with 8 bases separating them. The CDR3 nucleotides are TGTGCCAGCAGCTTAACGGCAGGGCCTAACTATGGCTACACCTTC. It codes for CASSLTAGPNYGYTF.